This TCR beta chain was captured by sequencing in a study of human T cells and chemical hapten exposure. Background on the study: Sensitization applied 2% DPC to approximately 2 cm by approximately 2 cm of upper inner arm skin. General observations from the study: With regard to DPC sensitization, TCRs above 1 in 1000 frequency did not change.

The time point here: patch test 1, 2 weeks after DPC sensitization. Treatment given: therapeutic diphenylcyclopropenone sensitization with weekly scalp DPC. Patch tests were applied only after blood draws. CDR1 MDHEN and CDR2 SYDVKM come from the germline V gene. V lost 2 bases to trimming and J lost 0 bases, with 7 bases between them. The CDR3 sequence is 15 residues long. For the library, individual cDNA molecules each received unique molecular identifiers. TCRdb reprocessed the RACE reads with MiXCR, giving one entry per CDR3 protein. The sample lists tens of thousands of distinct CDR3 sequences, about 10% seen once, with approximately 2.2% in the top ten. This clonotype was observed many times. Its antigen is as yet unknown.

V and J are TRBV28 and TRBJ2-2; D gene unclear. The sequence was collected from a man aged 40-55 years with alopecia areata. Some clones in this sample may be carry-over from other donors' samples. Source: whole blood, taken in connection with sensitization to the hapten diphenylcyclopropenone (DPC). CDR3 sequence reads: CASSLRSPNTGELFF. DNA of the CDR3: TGTGCCAGCAGTTTAAGAAGCCCGAACACCGGGGAGCTGTTTTTT.